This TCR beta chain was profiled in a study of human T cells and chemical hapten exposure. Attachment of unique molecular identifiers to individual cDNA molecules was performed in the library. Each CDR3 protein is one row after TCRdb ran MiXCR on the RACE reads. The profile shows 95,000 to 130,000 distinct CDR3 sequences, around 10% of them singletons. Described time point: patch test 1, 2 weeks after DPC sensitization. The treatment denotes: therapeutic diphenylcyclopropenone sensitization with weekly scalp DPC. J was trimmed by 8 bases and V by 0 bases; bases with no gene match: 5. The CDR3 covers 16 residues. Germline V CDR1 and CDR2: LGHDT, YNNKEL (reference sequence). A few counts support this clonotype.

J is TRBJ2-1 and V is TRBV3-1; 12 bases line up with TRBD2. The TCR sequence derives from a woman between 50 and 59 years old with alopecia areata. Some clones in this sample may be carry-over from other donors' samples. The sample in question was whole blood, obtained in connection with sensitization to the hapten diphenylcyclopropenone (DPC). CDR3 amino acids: CASSQDSSGRADEQFF. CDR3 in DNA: TGTGCCAGCAGCCAAGATTCTAGCGGGAGGGCCGATGAGCAGTTCTTC.